This T cell receptor (beta chain) was captured in a study of cytomegalovirus exposure and HLA in healthy donors. Study conclusions and caveats: There was a cluster of highly shared sequence variants that was likely a sequencing artifact.

Primers included in the PCR were 60 Vbeta and 13 Jbeta primers. Repertoires were generated with immunoSEQ multiplex PCR, while TCRdb's copy carries only in-frame clones and drops some. The sample lists 99,000 or so clones, 83% occurring once. Note on this clone: Its antigen remains unidentified.

V gave up 6 bases and J gave up 3 bases; unmatched junction bases: 8. CDR1 and CDR2 from the germline V gene are MNHEY and SVGAGI. The CDR3 contains 15 residues. These donors, healthy bone marrow donors, were studied. The genes are TRBV6-5 and TRBJ1-3; TRBD1 matches at 7 bases. This sequence originates from a man aged 18 to 30 in good health and CMV-seronegative. The sequenced sample consisted of PBMCs. CDR3 region: CASRKEGGYGNTIYF. The CDR3 nucleotides are TGTGCCAGCAGGAAGGAAGGGGGCTATGGAAACACCATATATTTT.